The rows below give T cell receptor beta chains drawn from one sample of a study of T cells in tumors after PD-1 blockade. Sequencing was performed with immunoSEQ multiplex PCR; in TCRdb, only in-frame clones are kept and a portion is missing. In the table there are about 20,000 clones, 78% of which are singletons. The input for sequencing was PBMCs, taken before anti-PD-1 treatment. The receptors were gathered from a human donor with basal cell carcinoma. The CDR3 runs from the conserved cysteine through the conserved F or W. Fields, in order: J gene, D gene, V gene, clone size, CDR3 protein, CDR3 DNA. A D gene is named only where the DNA matches it firmly. Clone size is not always given. Where it is, it says once, few, many or a class for expanded clones.

J gene: TRBJ2-7; D gene: TRBD1; V gene: TRBV14; clone size: NA; CDR3 protein: CASSRMTGSYEQYF; CDR3 DNA: TGTGCCAGCAGCCGGATGACAGGGTCCTACGAGCAGTACTTC
J gene: TRBJ2-5; D gene: TRBD2; V gene: TRBV29-1; clone size: few; CDR3 protein: CSVAASGTQETQYF; CDR3 DNA: TGCAGCGTTGCGGCTAGCGGGACCCAAGAGACCCAGTACTTC
J gene: TRBJ2-3; D gene: NA; V gene: TRBV14; clone size: NA; CDR3 protein: CASSQVKDTQYF; CDR3 DNA: TGTGCCAGCAGCCAAGTTAAAGATACGCAGTATTTT
J gene: TRBJ2-5; D gene: NA; V gene: TRBV7-2; clone size: NA; CDR3 protein: CASSLQLAAPETQYF; CDR3 DNA: TGTGCCAGCAGCTTACAGCTCGCCGCGCCGGAGACCCAGTACTTC
J gene: TRBJ2-3; D gene: NA; V gene: TRBV18; clone size: NA; CDR3 protein: CASSPPNTFTDTQYF; CDR3 DNA: TGTGCCAGCTCACCACCCAACACTTTCACAGATACGCAGTATTTT
J gene: TRBJ2-5; D gene: NA; V gene: TRBV5-6; clone size: NA; CDR3 protein: CASSGRVQETQYF; CDR3 DNA: TGTGCCAGCAGCGGGCGGGTACAAGAGACCCAGTACTTC
J gene: TRBJ2-7; D gene: TRBD1; V gene: TRBV10-3; clone size: NA; CDR3 protein: CAISELAGGASYEQYF; CDR3 DNA: TGTGCCATCAGTGAATTGGCAGGGGGCGCGTCCTACGAGCAGTACTTC
J gene: TRBJ1-5; D gene: NA; V gene: TRBV15; clone size: NA; CDR3 protein: CATSRDNQPQHF; CDR3 DNA: TGTGCCACCAGCAGAGACAATCAGCCCCAGCATTTT
J gene: TRBJ2-5; D gene: TRBD1; V gene: TRBV7-2; clone size: NA; CDR3 protein: CASSLASGQNQETQYF; CDR3 DNA: TGTGCCAGCAGCTTAGCCTCGGGACAGAATCAAGAGACCCAGTACTTC
J gene: TRBJ2-5; D gene: TRBD2; V gene: TRBV7-2; clone size: NA; CDR3 protein: CASSSSGVQETQYF; CDR3 DNA: TGTGCCAGCAGCTCTAGCGGGGTACAAGAGACCCAGTACTTC
J gene: TRBJ1-6; D gene: TRBD1; V gene: TRBV19; clone size: NA; CDR3 protein: CASSTETGRLNSPLHF; CDR3 DNA: TGTGCCAGTAGTACCGAGACAGGGCGATTAAATTCACCCCTCCACTTT
J gene: TRBJ1-1; D gene: NA; V gene: TRBV7-3; clone size: NA; CDR3 protein: CASSSGGGEAEAFF; CDR3 DNA: TGTGCCAGCAGCTCCGGGGGCGGGGAGGCTGAAGCTTTCTTT
J gene: TRBJ1-5; D gene: NA; V gene: TRBV18; clone size: NA; CDR3 protein: CASSPAVGPNQPQHF; CDR3 DNA: TGTGCCAGCTCACCCGCGGTAGGACCCAATCAGCCCCAGCATTTT
J gene: TRBJ1-1; D gene: NA; V gene: TRBV5-6; clone size: NA; CDR3 protein: CASSREGGASAFF; CDR3 DNA: TGTGCCAGCAGCCGGGAGGGGGGGGCTTCGGCTTTCTTT
J gene: TRBJ1-2; D gene: NA; V gene: TRBV5-6; clone size: NA; CDR3 protein: CASSLSYGSGWVYGYTF; CDR3 DNA: TGTGCCAGCAGCTTGTCTTATGGTTCTGGTTGGGTTTACGGCTACACCTTC